This T cell receptor beta chain was obtained from a study of T cells in localized non-small cell lung cancer. Study-level findings and limits: Uninvolved adjacent lung, not tumor, had the highest T cell clonality. Across samples, adjacent lung featured a median roughly 56 of the top 100 tumor clones.

Adjacent lung samples, free of atypia, were obtained at least 2 cm from the tumor margin. The repertoire was sequenced with immunoSEQ multiplex PCR; TCRdb's copy has only in-frame clones and lacks some. This table holds about 1,600 clones, 20% to 30% found once. As for this clone: The antigen remains undetermined.

In germline, CDR1 is LNHNV, CDR2 YYDKDF (reference sequence). The CDR3 has 16 amino acids. The V end lost 3 bases, the J end lost 1 base, and 16 bases lay between the germline ends. The chain carries TRBV15 and TRBJ2-7; TRBD2 is a possible D gene (5 bases). The clonotype was recovered from a male donor older than 55 with stage II lung adenocarcinoma. The sequencing here drew on normal lung tissue next to the tumor, taken before any cancer treatment. The CDR3 loop is CATSRGDSTVSYEQYF. In DNA form, the CDR3 reads TGTGCCACCAGCAGGGGAGACTCGACTGTATCCTACGAGCAGTACTTC. The whole variable domain, remainder taken from reference TRBV15 and TRBJ2-7, is DAMVIQNPRYQVTQFGKPVTLSCSQTLNHNVMYWYQQKSSQAPKLLFHYYDKDFNNEADTPDNFQSRRPNTSFCFLDIRSPGLGDTAMYLCATSRGDSTVSYEQYFGPGTRLTVT.